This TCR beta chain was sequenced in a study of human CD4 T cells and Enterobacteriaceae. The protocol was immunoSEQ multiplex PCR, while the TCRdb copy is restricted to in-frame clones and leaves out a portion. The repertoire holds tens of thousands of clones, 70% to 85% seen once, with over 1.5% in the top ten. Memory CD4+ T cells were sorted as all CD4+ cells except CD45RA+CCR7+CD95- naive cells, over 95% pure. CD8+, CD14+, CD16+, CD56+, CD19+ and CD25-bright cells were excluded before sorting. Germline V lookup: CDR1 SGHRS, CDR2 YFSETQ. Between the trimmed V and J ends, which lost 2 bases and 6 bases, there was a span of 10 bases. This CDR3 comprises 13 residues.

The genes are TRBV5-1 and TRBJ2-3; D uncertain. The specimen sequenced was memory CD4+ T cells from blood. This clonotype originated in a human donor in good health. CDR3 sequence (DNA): TGCGCCAGCAGCTTAAGGTTGGGGGATACGCAGTATTTT. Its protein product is CASSLRLGDTQYF.